The T cell receptor (beta chain) under discussion was sequenced for a study of CD8+CD57+ T cells in acquired aplastic anemia. Whole-study context: CD4+ and CD8+ cells, once sorted, gave DNA averaging about 3 ug. Study-wide findings and caveats: Shared by patients and controls, just under 30 CD8+ CDR3s were abundant in patients.

A note on this clonotype: Its antigen remains unknown.

The germline CDR1 and CDR2 sequences are MDHEN and SYDVKM. The CDR3 consists of 12 residues. With 4 bases removed from V and 6 bases from J, the gap between germline ends came to 9 bases. The TCR beta profiling, which covered VDJ combination and CDR3 sequence, was carried out using genomic DNA as the template. TCRdb re-derived calls from the reads in MiXCR, one entry per CDR3 protein. The table lists some 290,000 distinct CDR3 sequences, 50% to 70% of them singletons. The clonotype comes from a human donor with severe aplastic anemia or a healthy control (not recorded which). V and J are TRBV28 and TRBJ1-2; D ambiguous. The material sequenced was sorted CD4+, CD8+, or CD8+CD57+ T cells (not recorded which) from PBMCs. CDR3: CASSSGNDGYTF. CDR3 DNA sequence: TGTGCCAGCAGTTCCGGGAATGATGGCTACACCTTC.